These 21 T cell receptor beta chains share one sample of origin, sequenced in a study of shared clonotypes between healthy human individuals. This table comes from immunoSEQ multiplex PCR, and its TCRdb copy is limited to in-frame clones, with some not included. This table holds about 560,000 clones, around three quarters found once. The sequencing sample was made of PBMCs. These receptor sequences come from a woman aged 40 to 50 in good health. Some clones in this sample may be carry-over from other donors' samples.

The CDR3: CASSFGGAGGREKLFF. The CDR3 coding sequence is TGTGCCAGCAGCTTCGGAGGTGCAGGGGGTCGTGAAAAACTGTTTTTT. This chain joins TRBV11-2 and TRBJ1-4, with 7 bases aligning to TRBD1. V shed 3 bases and J 7 bases; nucleotides not matched to a gene: 11. Germline-derived CDR1 and CDR2 are SGHAT and FQNNGV. The CDR3 consists of 16 residues.

The chain carries TRBV6-1 and TRBJ2-5, with 8 bases fitting TRBD1. This CDR3 contains 13 residues. Germline CDR1 reads MNHNS; CDR2 reads SASEGT. With V trimmed by 6 bases and J by 5 bases, 5 bases remained unmatched. CDR3 sequence (DNA): TGTGCCAGCAGGAGAGACAGGGGTGAGACCCAGTACTTC. It translates to CASRRDRGETQYF.

The V and J genes are TRBV11-2 and TRBJ2-7, with 11 bases matching TRBD2. The germline CDR1 and CDR2 sequences are SGHAT and FQNNGV. CDR3 length equals 16 residues. J gave up 0 bases and V 1 base, and 2 bases lay outside the gene matches. CDR3 DNA: TGTGCCAGCAGCTTAGGCGGACTAGCGGGCTCCTACGAGCAGTACTTC. Its protein product is CASSLGGLAGSYEQYF.

The rearrangement uses TRBV6-1 and TRBJ1-2, with TRBD1 identical over 7 bases. V shed 5 bases, J shed 5 bases, and the junction held 2 bases outside the gene matches. The germline gives CDR1 MNHNS, CDR2 SASEGT. The CDR3 length is 12 residues. The CDR3 DNA reads TGTGCCAGCAGTACGGGACAGTATGGCTACACCTTC. Its protein is CASSTGQYGYTF.

The chain links TRBV10-1 to TRBJ2-1; TRBD2 matches at 9 bases. The CDR3 loop spans 19 amino acids. Per germline, CDR1 WNHNN and CDR2 SYGVQD (reference sequence). V trimming: 4 bases; J trimming: 5 bases; junction bases outside the gene matches: 18. Here the CDR3 DNA reads TGCGCCAGCAGTGCCCACACACTAATGGGAGCGGGGGGAAACAATGAGCAGTTCTTC. Protein product: CASSAHTLMGAGGNNEQFF.

V is TRBV9 and J is TRBJ1-1; D unclear. The CDR3 extends over 13 amino acids. Germline-derived CDR1 and CDR2 are SGDLS and YYNGEE. V lost 3 bases to trimming and J lost 3 bases, with 9 bases between them. CDR3 loop: CASSGTLDTEAFF. CDR3 nucleotides: TGTGCCAGCAGCGGTACCTTGGACACTGAAGCTTTCTTT.

The chain has TRBV2 and TRBJ2-7; a weak D match, TRBD1 (6 bases). The length of the CDR3 is 15 residues. Germline CDR1 reads SNHLY; CDR2 reads FYNNEI. V lost 2 bases and J lost 3, with 14 bases in between. Here the CDR3 reads CASSETDSRFYEQYF. The DNA of the CDR3 is TGTGCCAGCAGTGAAACGGACAGTAGATTCTACGAGCAGTACTTC.

The chain couples TRBV5-1 to TRBJ1-2, with D possibly TRBD1 on 5 matching bases. V lost 0 bases, J lost 1 base, and 7 bases lay in between. Germline assignment: CDR1 SGHRS and CDR2 YFSETQ. The CDR3 is made up of 14 amino acids. For the CDR3, the DNA is TGCGCCAGCAGCTTGGGCAGGGATAACTATGGCTACACCTTC. It yields the protein CASSLGRDNYGYTF.

The chain employs TRBV19 and TRBJ2-2, with 13 bases matching TRBD2. The length of the CDR3 is 20 residues. The germline V gene encodes CDR1 LNHDA and CDR2 SQIVND (reference sequence). V shed 0 bases, J shed 6 bases, and the junction held 13 bases outside the gene matches. The CDR3 loop is CASSIDKLAGGPRKAGELFF. The CDR3 nucleotides read TGTGCCAGTAGTATAGATAAACTAGCGGGAGGGCCCCGCAAAGCCGGGGAGCTGTTTTTT.

This chain joins TRBV4-1 and TRBJ2-7; 7 bases line up with TRBD2. Germline V lookup: CDR1 MGHRA, CDR2 YSYEKL. The CDR3 is made up of 16 amino acids. After removal of 1 base from V and 0 bases from J, the junction contained 6 bases not matched to a gene. CDR3 in DNA: TGCGCCAGCAGCCAAGTTGTAGCGGGCCTCTCCTACGAGCAGTACTTC. Translation: CASSQVVAGLSYEQYF.

The CDR3: CASSTGHTEAFF. CDR3 sequence (DNA): TGCGCCAGCAGCACGGGTCACACTGAAGCTTTCTTT. This sequence joins TRBV5-1 and TRBJ1-1; D ambiguous. V dropped 4 bases and J dropped 3 bases, with 7 bases sitting between them. CDR1 is SGHRS, CDR2 YFSETQ, per germline. The CDR3 totals 12 residues.

The chain has TRBV9 and TRBJ2-1, with TRBD2 matching 8 bases. J lost 5 bases, V lost 4 bases, and 11 bases had no gene match. Germline-derived CDR1 and CDR2 are SGDLS and YYNGEE. There are 16 residues in the CDR3. The CDR3 DNA sequence: TGTGCCAGCAGCCCAAAGGGGCGGGAGGTAAACAATGAGCAGTTCTTC. Protein product: CASSPKGREVNNEQFF.

V and J are TRBV14 and TRBJ2-3; 8 nucleotides align to TRBD2. This CDR3 spans 13 amino acids. Per the germline V gene, CDR1 is SGHDN and CDR2 is FVKESK. V shed 4 bases and J 9 bases; nucleotides not matched to a gene: 6. The CDR3: CASSPAGVETQYF. CDR3 DNA: TGTGCCAGCAGCCCAGCGGGAGTCGAAACGCAGTATTTT.

This clone was counted a single time. This rearrangement joins TRBV2 to TRBJ1-5, with 7 nucleotides matching TRBD1. V trimming: 6 bases; J trimming: 9 bases; junction bases outside the gene matches: 8. There are 13 residues in the CDR3. Germline V gene lookup returns CDR1 SNHLY and CDR2 FYNNEI. CDR3 DNA sequence: TGTGCCAGCAGCGGACAGGTCGAGGGGCCCCAGCATTTT. As protein: CASSGQVEGPQHF.

V usage is TRBV7-7 and J usage is TRBJ2-3; 14 bases fit TRBD2. Germline loops: CDR1 SSHAT, CDR2 FNYEAQ (reference sequence). The CDR3 has 12 residues. CDR3 loop: CAIGLAGGTQYF. CDR3 nucleotides: TGTGCTATAGGACTAGCGGGGGGTACGCAGTATTTT.

V is TRBV9 and J is TRBJ2-3; 7 bases agree with TRBD2. After removal of 0 bases from V and 6 bases from J, the junction contained 7 bases not matched to a gene. The germline V gene encodes CDR1 SGDLS and CDR2 YYNGEE. This CDR3 contains 15 residues. CDR3: CASSVVGGSGDTQYF. The DNA of the CDR3 is TGTGCCAGCAGCGTAGTAGGCGGGAGTGGGGATACGCAGTATTTT.

This clone was picked up many times. This chain connects TRBV29-1 to TRBJ2-5; 12 nucleotides line up with TRBD2. CDR3 length equals 14 residues. Unmatched junction bases numbered 4, after V lost 4 bases and J lost 4 bases. Germline CDR1 and CDR2: SQVTM and ANQGSEA. As DNA, the CDR3 is TGCAGCGTTGGCGGACTAGCGGGAATAGAGACCCAGTACTTC. Residues: CSVGGLAGIETQYF.

This chain links TRBV9 with TRBJ2-1, with TRBD2 identical over 7 bases. The V and J ends lost 3 bases and 4 bases, in that order; junction bases with no gene match: 7. The CDR3 is made up of 15 amino acids. Looked up from germline, CDR1 is SGDLS and CDR2 is YYNGEE. CDR3 residues: CASSATSSQYNEQFF. DNA for the CDR3: TGTGCCAGCAGCGCGACTAGCAGTCAATACAATGAGCAGTTCTTC.

The chain is built from TRBV7-2 and TRBJ1-1, with a weak D call TRBD1 (5 bases). The CDR3 sequence is 13 residues long. Germline lookup yields CDR1 SGHTA and CDR2 FQGNSA. V lost 1 base, J lost 11 bases, and 14 bases lay in between. CDR3 DNA sequence: TGTGCCAGCAGCTTAGGGGGCCGGGTATCGGCTTTCTTT. Translating gives CASSLGGRVSAFF.

Only one count was recorded for this clone. The V call is TRBV19, the J call TRBJ1-5, with D hard to call. V shed 1 base and J shed 9 bases, with 22 bases lying between them. The germline gives CDR1 LNHDA, CDR2 SQIVND (reference sequence). The CDR3 is 17 amino acids. This chain's CDR3 is CASSIVRVDKPIRPQHF. The CDR3 DNA is TGTGCCAGTAGTATAGTTCGTGTAGACAAGCCCATACGGCCCCAGCATTTT.

The chain has TRBV11-2 and TRBJ2-2; no definite D call. The CDR3 runs to 14 residues. V shed 9 bases and J shed 6 bases, with 17 bases lying between them. Germline-derived CDR1 and CDR2 are SGHAT and FQNNGV. The CDR3 spells CASQVGPTAGELFF. CDR3 coding DNA: TGTGCCAGTCAGGTTGGGCCTACGGCCGGGGAGCTGTTTTTT. The full variable domain, its missing parts supplied by reference TRBV11-2 and TRBJ2-2, is EAGVAQSPRYKIIEKRQSVAFWCNPISGHATLYWYQQILGQGPKLLIQFQNNGVVDDSQLPKDRFSAERLKGVDSTLKIQPAKLEDSAVYLCASQVGPTAGELFFGEGSRLTVL.